The present T cell receptor (beta chain) was sequenced within a study of blood T cells in healthy people across ages. Study-level points and caveats: Diversity estimated from one million T cells was considered an underestimate. As age increased, TCR beta diversity per million T cells fell in a roughly linear fashion.

A second PCR of roughly 7 to 11 cycles used a sample-barcoded 5' primer and a J-beta primer mix. TCRdb used MiXCR to reprocess the 5' RACE reads, holding one entry per CDR3 protein. The sample has about 720,000 distinct CDR3 sequences, about 20% seen once. This CDR3 spans 12 amino acids. CDR1 and CDR2 from the germline V gene are SGHVS and FQNEAQ. After removal of 5 bases from V and 12 bases from J, the junction contained 9 bases not matched to a gene. In regard to this clonotype: Antigen specificity is unknown.

This rearrangement joins TRBV7-8 to TRBJ2-7, with TRBD2 matching 8 bases. Sequencing used blood. This TCR came from a man in his 70s in good health. This chain's CDR3 is CASSTSGGGWYF. Here the CDR3 DNA reads TGTGCCAGCAGCACCAGCGGGGGCGGTTGGTACTTC.